Listed below are T cell receptor beta chains from one sample, sequenced in a study of blood T cell repertoires in COVID-19. Profiled with immunoSEQ multiplex PCR; TCRdb holds only in-frame clones, not every one. The repertoire includes fewer than 150,000 clones, roughly 80% of them detected once, and about 9.3% sits in the top ten. Specimen: peripheral blood. The origin of the receptors is a woman aged 80 or over in a cohort sampled during active or convalescent COVID-19. Each CDR3 is given with its conserved first and last residue. A D gene is named only where the DNA matches it firmly. Clone sizes are given selectively: once, few, many, or a class where the clone is expanded.

cdr3_nt	cdr3_aa	v_call	j_call	clone_size	d_call
TGTGCCAGTACCCCAGGGGGTCCTCCCCGATTCAGCGGCTACACCTTC	CASTPGGPPRFSGYTF	TRBV19	TRBJ1-2	.	TRBD1
TGTGCCAGCAGCCTGACAGTTAATCAGCCCCAGCATTTT	CASSLTVNQPQHF	TRBV5-5	TRBJ1-5	.	.
TGTGCCAGCAGCTGGGTTATTGCGGCGGGCTACACCTTC	CASSWVIAAGYTF	TRBV6-2/TRBV6-3	TRBJ1-2	.	.
TGTGCCAGCAGCTTCGGGATGGCGAACACTGAAGCTTTCTTT	CASSFGMANTEAFF	TRBV7-2	TRBJ1-1	.	.
TGTGCCAGCAGCTTTGAGGGACAGGGCCCCTTGGACACCGGGGAGCTGTTTTTT	CASSFEGQGPLDTGELFF	TRBV7-3	TRBJ2-2	.	TRBD1
TGTGCCAGCCAAGGACAGGGAATAGGGGAGCAGTACTTC	CASQGQGIGEQYF	TRBV2	TRBJ2-7	once	TRBD1
TGTGCCAGCTCACCACAATTAGGGGATTTGAACGAGCAGTACTTC	CASSPQLGDLNEQYF	TRBV18	TRBJ2-7	.	.
TGCGCCAGCAGCTTGGACCAGTGGACTGAAGCTTTCTTT	CASSLDQWTEAFF	TRBV5-1	TRBJ1-1	.	.
TGTGCCAGCAGCGCCCGTGAGATGAGGGCCAACGTCCTGACTTTC	CASSAREMRANVLTF	TRBV9	TRBJ2-6	.	.
TGTGCCAGCAGTGAAAGGGGGCCCAAGGAGACCCAGTACTTC	CASSERGPKETQYF	TRBV6-1	TRBJ2-5	.	TRBD1
TGTGCCAGCAACACCGGGACACTAGACACTGAAGCTTTCTTT	CASNTGTLDTEAFF	TRBV2	TRBJ1-1	.	.
TGTGCCAGCAGCCCAGGAGACAGGGGTCTCAGCTATGGCTACACCTTC	CASSPGDRGLSYGYTF	TRBV11-2	TRBJ1-2	.	TRBD1
TGCGCCAGCAGCTTGGGAGGTAGCAGCTCCTACGAGCAGTACTTC	CASSLGGSSSYEQYF	TRBV5-1	TRBJ2-7	few	.
TGTGCCAGCAGTTACGGGCCACTGAACACCGGGGAGCTGTTTTTT	CASSYGPLNTGELFF	TRBV6-5	TRBJ2-2	.	.
TGTGCCAGTAGTAGGGGCCAAACAAACTATGGCTACACCTTC	CASSRGQTNYGYTF	TRBV19	TRBJ1-2	.	.
TGTGCCAGCAGCTCCAAGGGACAGGCAAATTCACCCCTCCACTTT	CASSSKGQANSPLHF	TRBV5-4	TRBJ1-6	.	TRBD1
TGTGCCAGCAGCCAAAACGACAGGGCAGATACGCAGTATTTT	CASSQNDRADTQYF	TRBV11-3	TRBJ2-3	once	TRBD1
TGTGCCAGCAGGCAAGGGGTAGGCTACGAGCAGTACTTC	CASRQGVGYEQYF	TRBV2	TRBJ2-7	.	.
TGTGCTAGTGGTTTAGGGGGAGTGGACTATGGCTACACCTTC	CASGLGGVDYGYTF	TRBV12-5	TRBJ1-2	.	.
TGTGCCAGCATCACGGGGACTAGCGGGGGACAAGAGACCCAGTACTTC	CASITGTSGGQETQYF	TRBV6-6	TRBJ2-5	.	TRBD2
TGTGCCAGCAGTTCCTCGGAGACAGGGACTAACACCGGGGAGCTGTTTTTT	CASSSSETGTNTGELFF	TRBV3-1/TRBV3-2	TRBJ2-2	.	.
TGTGCCACCGGGGTAGGGGGGGCCTTCAATGAGCAGTTCTTC	CATGVGGAFNEQFF	TRBV27	TRBJ2-1	.	.
TGTGCCAGCAGCCCAGGGGGCTCTGGGGCCAACGTCCTGACTTTC	CASSPGGSGANVLTF	TRBV5-4	TRBJ2-6	.	TRBD1
TGTGCCAGCAGGTGGGACAGCGGCAATCAGCCCCAGCATTTT	CASRWDSGNQPQHF	TRBV5-8	TRBJ1-5	.	TRBD1
TGCGCCAGCAGCTTGGCCACAGGCTACGAGCAGTACTTC	CASSLATGYEQYF	TRBV5-1	TRBJ2-7	few	.
TGTGCCAGCAGCCAAGAGGGGGGGCTCTTCGAAAAACTGTTTTTT	CASSQEGGLFEKLFF	TRBV14	TRBJ1-4	once	.
TGTGCCAGCAGTTGGGGGACAGGGACTGGCTACACCTTC	CASSWGTGTGYTF	TRBV6-7	TRBJ1-2	.	TRBD1